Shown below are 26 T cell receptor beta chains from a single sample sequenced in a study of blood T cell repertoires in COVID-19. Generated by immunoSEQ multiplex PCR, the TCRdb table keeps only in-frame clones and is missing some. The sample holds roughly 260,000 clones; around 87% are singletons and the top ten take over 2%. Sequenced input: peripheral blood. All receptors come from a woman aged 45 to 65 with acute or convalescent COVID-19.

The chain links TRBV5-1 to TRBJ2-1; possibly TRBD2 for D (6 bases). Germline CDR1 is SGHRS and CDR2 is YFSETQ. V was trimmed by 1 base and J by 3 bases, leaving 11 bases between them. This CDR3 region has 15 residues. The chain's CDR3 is CASSLWGEGYNEQFF. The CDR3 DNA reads TGCGCCAGCAGCTTGTGGGGGGAAGGCTACAATGAGCAGTTCTTC. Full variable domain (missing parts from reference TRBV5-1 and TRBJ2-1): KAGVTQTPRYLIKTRGQQVTLSCSPISGHRSVSWYQQTPGQGLQFLFEYFSETQRNKGNFPGRFSGRQFSNSRSEMNVSTLELGDSALYLCASSLWGEGYNEQFFGPGTRLTVL.

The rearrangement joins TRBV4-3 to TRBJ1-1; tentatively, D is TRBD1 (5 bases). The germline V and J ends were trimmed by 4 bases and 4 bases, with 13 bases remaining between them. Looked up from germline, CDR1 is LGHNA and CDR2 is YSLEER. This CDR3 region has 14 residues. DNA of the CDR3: TGCGCCAGCAGCCGACTGTTCGGGGGCACTGAAGCTTTCTTT. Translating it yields CASSRLFGGTEAFF.

CDR3 coding DNA: TGCGCCAGCAGCTTGGAGGGACAGGTGAATGAAAAACTGTTTTTT. It yields the protein CASSLEGQVNEKLFF. The chain joins TRBV5-1 to TRBJ1-4, with TRBD1 identical over 8 bases. The CDR3 has 15 residues. The V segment lost 0 bases and the J segment 5 bases; nucleotides outside the gene matches: 3. Germline assignment: CDR1 SGHRS and CDR2 YFSETQ. Full variable domain (outside the CDR3, taken from reference TRBV5-1 and TRBJ1-4): KAGVTQTPRYLIKTRGQQVTLSCSPISGHRSVSWYQQTPGQGLQFLFEYFSETQRNKGNFPGRFSGRQFSNSRSEMNVSTLELGDSALYLCASSLEGQVNEKLFFGSGTQLSVL.

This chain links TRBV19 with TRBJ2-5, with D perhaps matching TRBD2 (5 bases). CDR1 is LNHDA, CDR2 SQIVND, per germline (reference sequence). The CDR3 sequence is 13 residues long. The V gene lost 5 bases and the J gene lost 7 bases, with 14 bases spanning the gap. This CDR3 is CASSEGSIGTQYF. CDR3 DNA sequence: TGTGCCAGTAGTGAGGGCAGTATTGGGACCCAGTACTTC.

The CDR3 spells CASSSGGATNEKLFF. The CDR3 DNA is TGTGCCAGCAGCTCTGGGGGCGCAACTAATGAAAAACTGTTTTTT. The chain uses TRBV28 and TRBJ1-4; possible D gene TRBD1, 6 bases. Germline lookup yields CDR1 MDHEN and CDR2 SYDVKM. The CDR3 is 15 residues long. V was clipped by 6 bases and J by 0 bases, with 11 bases between them.

The CDR3 sequence: CASSLRGDGQETQYF. For the CDR3, the DNA is TGTGCCAGCAGCCTCAGGGGGGACGGGCAAGAGACCCAGTACTTC. The chain recombines TRBV6-5 with TRBJ2-5; D might be TRBD1 (7 bases). V shed 6 bases and J shed 2 bases, with 16 bases lying between them. The CDR3 totals 15 residues. The germline CDR1 and CDR2 sequences are MNHEY and SVGAGI.

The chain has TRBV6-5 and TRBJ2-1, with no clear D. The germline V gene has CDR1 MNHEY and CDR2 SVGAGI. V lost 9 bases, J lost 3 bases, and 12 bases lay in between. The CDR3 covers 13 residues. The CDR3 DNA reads TGTGCCAGTACATGGGCAGTCTACAATGAGCAGTTCTTC. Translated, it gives CASTWAVYNEQFF.

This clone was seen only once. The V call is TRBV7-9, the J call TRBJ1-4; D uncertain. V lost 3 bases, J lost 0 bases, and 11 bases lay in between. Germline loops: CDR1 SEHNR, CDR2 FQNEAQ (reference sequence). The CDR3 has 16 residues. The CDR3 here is CASSFFHISTNEKLFF. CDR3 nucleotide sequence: TGTGCCAGCAGCTTCTTTCACATCTCAACTAATGAAAAACTGTTTTTT. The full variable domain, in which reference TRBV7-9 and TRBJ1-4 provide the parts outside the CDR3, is DTGVSQNPRHKITKRGQNVTFRCDPISEHNRLYWYRQTLGQGPEFLTYFQNEAQLEKSRLLSDRFSAERPKGSFSTLEIQRTEQGDSAMYLCASSFFHISTNEKLFFGSGTQLSVL.

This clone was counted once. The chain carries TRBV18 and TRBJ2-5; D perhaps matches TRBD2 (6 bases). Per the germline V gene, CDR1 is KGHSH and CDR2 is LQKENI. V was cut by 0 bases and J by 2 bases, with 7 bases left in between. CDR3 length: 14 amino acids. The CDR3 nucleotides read TGTGCCAGCTCACCACCGGAGGGGCAAGAGACCCAGTACTTC. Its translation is CASSPPEGQETQYF.

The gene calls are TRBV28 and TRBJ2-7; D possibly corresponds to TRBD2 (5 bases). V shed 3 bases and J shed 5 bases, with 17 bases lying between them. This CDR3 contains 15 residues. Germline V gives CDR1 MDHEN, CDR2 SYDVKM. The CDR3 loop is CASSFTELLGDEQYF. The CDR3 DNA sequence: TGTGCCAGCAGTTTTACGGAATTGCTCGGGGACGAGCAGTACTTC.

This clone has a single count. CDR3 loop: CASSYPRVTITNEKLFF. In nucleotides, the CDR3 is TGTGCCAGCAGCTATCCACGGGTGACCATAACTAATGAAAAACTGTTTTTT. J is TRBJ1-4 and V is TRBV7-9; D is unclear. The CDR3 has 17 residues. Trimming left V 4 bases short and J 1 base short, with 16 bases between. Germline assignment: CDR1 SEHNR and CDR2 FQNEAQ (reference sequence).

CDR3 nucleotides: TGCGCCAGCAGCCAAGATTCGGGCGGGGGACTTTATCAGCCCCAGCATTTT. Its translation is CASSQDSGGGLYQPQHF. The chain employs TRBV4-3 and TRBJ1-5, with a possible D match to TRBD1 (5 bases). The CDR3 totals 17 residues. Germline loops: CDR1 LGHNA, CDR2 YSLEER. Trimming pared 0 bases from V and 5 bases from J, leaving 17 bases between.

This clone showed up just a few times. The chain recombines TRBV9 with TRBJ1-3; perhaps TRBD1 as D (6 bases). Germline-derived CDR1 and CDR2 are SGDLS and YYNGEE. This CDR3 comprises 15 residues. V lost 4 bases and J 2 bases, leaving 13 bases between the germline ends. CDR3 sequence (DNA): TGTGCCAGCAGCCCCGGGGGGCTGCCTGGAAACACCATATATTTT. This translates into CASSPGGLPGNTIYF.

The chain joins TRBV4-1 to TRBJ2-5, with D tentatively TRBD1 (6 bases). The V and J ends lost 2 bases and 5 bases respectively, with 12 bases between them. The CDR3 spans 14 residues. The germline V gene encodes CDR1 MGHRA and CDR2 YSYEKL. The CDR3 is CASSQTDRLETQYF. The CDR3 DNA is TGCGCCAGCAGCCAAACAGACAGGCTGGAGACCCAGTACTTC.

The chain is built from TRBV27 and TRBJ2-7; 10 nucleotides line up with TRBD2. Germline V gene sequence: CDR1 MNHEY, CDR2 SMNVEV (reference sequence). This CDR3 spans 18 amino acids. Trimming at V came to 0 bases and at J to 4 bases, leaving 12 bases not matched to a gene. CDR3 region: CASSLSVWGGLADYEQYF. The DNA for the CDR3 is TGTGCCAGCAGTTTATCCGTGTGGGGAGGACTAGCGGATTACGAGCAGTACTTC.

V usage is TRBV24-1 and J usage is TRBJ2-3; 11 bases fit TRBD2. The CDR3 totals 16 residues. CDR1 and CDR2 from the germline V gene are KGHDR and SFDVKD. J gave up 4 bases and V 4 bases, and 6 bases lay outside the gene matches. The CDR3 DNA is TGTGCCACCAGTGACCGTAGCGGGAGGGCCCCAGATACGCAGTATTTT. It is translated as CATSDRSGRAPDTQYF.

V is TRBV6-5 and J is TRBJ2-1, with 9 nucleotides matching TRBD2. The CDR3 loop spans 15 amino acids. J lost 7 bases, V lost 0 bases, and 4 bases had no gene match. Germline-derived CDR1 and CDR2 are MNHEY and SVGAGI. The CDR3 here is CASSYSSGRLNEQFF. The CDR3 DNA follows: TGTGCCAGCAGTTACTCGAGCGGGAGGTTAAATGAGCAGTTCTTC.

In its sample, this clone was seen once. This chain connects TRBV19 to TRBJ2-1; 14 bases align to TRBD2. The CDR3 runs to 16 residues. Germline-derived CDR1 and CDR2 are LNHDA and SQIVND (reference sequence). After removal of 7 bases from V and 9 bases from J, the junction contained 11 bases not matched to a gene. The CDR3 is CASTMPGLAGAGEQFF. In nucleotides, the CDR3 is TGTGCCAGTACCATGCCGGGACTAGCGGGAGCCGGTGAGCAGTTCTTC. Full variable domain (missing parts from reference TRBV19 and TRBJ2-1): DGGITQSPKYLFRKEGQNVTLSCEQNLNHDAMYWYRQDPGQGLRLIYYSQIVNDFQKGDIAEGYSVSREKKESFPLTVTSAQKNPTAFYLCASTMPGLAGAGEQFFGPGTRLTVL.

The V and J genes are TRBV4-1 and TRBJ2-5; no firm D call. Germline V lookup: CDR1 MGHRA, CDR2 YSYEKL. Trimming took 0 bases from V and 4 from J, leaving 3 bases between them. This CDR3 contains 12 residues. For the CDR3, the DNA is TGCGCCAGCAGCCAAGAGCGAGAGACCCAGTACTTC. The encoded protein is CASSQERETQYF.

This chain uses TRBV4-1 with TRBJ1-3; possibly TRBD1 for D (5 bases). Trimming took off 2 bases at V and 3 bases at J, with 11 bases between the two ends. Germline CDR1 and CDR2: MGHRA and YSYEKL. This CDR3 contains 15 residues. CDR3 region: CASSQPGEGGNTIYF. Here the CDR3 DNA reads TGCGCCAGCAGCCAACCGGGGGAAGGTGGAAACACCATATATTTT.

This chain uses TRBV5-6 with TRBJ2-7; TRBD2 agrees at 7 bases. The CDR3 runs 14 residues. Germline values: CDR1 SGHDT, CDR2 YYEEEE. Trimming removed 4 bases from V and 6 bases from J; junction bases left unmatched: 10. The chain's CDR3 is CASSPSGGSVEQYF. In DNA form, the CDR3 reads TGTGCCAGCAGCCCATCCGGCGGGAGTGTCGAGCAGTACTTC.

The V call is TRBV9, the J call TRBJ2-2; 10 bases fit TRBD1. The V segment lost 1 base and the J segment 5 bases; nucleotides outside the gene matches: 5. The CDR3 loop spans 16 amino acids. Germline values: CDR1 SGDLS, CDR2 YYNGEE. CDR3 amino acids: CASSVRLGQGTGELFF. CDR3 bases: TGTGCCAGCAGCGTACGGTTGGGACAGGGGACCGGGGAGCTGTTTTTT.

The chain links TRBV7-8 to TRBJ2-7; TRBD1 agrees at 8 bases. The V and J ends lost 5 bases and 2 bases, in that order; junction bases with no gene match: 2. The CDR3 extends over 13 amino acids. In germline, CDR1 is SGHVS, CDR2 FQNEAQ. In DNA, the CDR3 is TGTGCCAGCAGCCAACAGGGGGCCTACGAGCAGTACTTC. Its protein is CASSQQGAYEQYF.

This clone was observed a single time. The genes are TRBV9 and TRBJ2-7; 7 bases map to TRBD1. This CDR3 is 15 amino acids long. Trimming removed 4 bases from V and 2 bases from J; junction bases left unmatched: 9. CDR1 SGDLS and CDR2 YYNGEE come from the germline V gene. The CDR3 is CASSPRGTATYEQYF. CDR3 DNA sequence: TGTGCCAGCAGCCCCAGAGGGACAGCTACCTACGAGCAGTACTTC.

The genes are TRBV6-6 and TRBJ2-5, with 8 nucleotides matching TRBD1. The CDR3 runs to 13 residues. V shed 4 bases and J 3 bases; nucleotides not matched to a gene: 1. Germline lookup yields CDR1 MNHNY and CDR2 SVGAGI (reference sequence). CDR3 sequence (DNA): TGTGCCAGCAGTTTGACAGGGGAAGAGACCCAGTACTTC. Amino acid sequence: CASSLTGEETQYF.

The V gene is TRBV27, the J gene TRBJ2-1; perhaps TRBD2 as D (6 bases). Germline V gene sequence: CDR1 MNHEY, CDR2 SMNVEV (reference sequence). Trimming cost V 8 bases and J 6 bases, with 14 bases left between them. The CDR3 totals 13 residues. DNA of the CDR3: TGTGCCAGCGGGTGGGACTTTTCCAATGAGCAGTTCTTC. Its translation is CASGWDFSNEQFF.